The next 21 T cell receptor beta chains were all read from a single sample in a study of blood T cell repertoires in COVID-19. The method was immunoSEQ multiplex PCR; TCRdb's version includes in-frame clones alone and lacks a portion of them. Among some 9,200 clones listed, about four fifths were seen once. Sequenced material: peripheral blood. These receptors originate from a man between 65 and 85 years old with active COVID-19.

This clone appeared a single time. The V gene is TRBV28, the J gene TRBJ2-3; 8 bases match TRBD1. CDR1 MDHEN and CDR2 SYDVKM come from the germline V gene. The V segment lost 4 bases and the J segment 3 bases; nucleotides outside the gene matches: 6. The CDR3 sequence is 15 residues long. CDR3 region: CASSYAGGWTDTQYF. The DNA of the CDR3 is TGTGCCAGCAGTTACGCAGGGGGCTGGACAGATACGCAGTATTTT.

The CDR3 DNA sequence: TGCAGTGCCAGTTACGAGGGAACGGAAAAACTGTTTTTT. This sequence encodes CSASYEGTEKLFF. The rearrangement joins TRBV20-1 to TRBJ1-4; D gene ambiguous. The CDR3 has 13 amino acids. Per germline, CDR1 DFQATT and CDR2 SNEGSKA (reference sequence). The V and J ends lost 6 bases and 8 bases respectively, with 16 bases between them.

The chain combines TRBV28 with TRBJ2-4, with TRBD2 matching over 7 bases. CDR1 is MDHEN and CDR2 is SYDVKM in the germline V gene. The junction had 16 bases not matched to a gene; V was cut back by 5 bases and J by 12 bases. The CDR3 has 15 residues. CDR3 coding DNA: TGTGCCAGCAGTCCTCTACGGGCAGGCGGGGGAAGTCAGTACTTC. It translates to CASSPLRAGGGSQYF.

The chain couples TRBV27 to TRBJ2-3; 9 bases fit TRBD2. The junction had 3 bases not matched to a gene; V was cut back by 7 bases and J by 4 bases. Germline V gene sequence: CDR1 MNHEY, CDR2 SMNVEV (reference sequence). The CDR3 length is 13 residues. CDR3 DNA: TGTGCCAGCAAACTAGCGGGCCCAGATACGCAGTATTTT. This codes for CASKLAGPDTQYF.

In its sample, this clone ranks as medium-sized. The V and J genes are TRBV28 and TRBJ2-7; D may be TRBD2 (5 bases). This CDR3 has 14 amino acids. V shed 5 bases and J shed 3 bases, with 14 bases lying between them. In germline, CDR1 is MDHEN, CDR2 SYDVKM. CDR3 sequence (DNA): TGTGCCAGCAGTCGAACCGGGGTCATCTACGAGCAGTACTTC. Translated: CASSRTGVIYEQYF.

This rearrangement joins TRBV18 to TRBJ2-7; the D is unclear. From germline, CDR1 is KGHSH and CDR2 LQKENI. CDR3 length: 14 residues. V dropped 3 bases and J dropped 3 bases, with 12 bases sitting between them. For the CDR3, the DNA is TGTGCCAGCTCACCGTCCCCTATCATCTACGAGCAGTACTTC. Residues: CASSPSPIIYEQYF.

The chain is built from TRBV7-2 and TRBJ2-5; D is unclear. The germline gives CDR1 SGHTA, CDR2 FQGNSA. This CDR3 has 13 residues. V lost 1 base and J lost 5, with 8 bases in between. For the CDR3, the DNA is TGTGCCAGCAGCTTAGTAACTAAGGAGACCCAGTACTTC. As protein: CASSLVTKETQYF.

The CDR3 region is CASSRLPGGTQYF. The CDR3 region has the DNA TGTGCCAGCAGTCGACTTCCCGGGGGGACCCAGTACTTC. This chain joins TRBV27 and TRBJ2-5, with D possibly TRBD2 on 6 matching bases. The V gene's germline CDR1 is MNHEY and CDR2 SMNVEV (reference sequence). Trimming cost V 5 bases and J 7 bases, with 14 bases left between them. CDR3 size: 13 residues.

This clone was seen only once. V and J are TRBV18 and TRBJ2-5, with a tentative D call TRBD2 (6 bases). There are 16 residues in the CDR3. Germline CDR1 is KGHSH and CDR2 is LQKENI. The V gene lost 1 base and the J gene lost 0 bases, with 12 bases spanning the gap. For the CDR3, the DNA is TGTGCCAGCTCACCACTCTCCTCGGGGGACCAAGAGACCCAGTACTTC. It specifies CASSPLSSGDQETQYF.

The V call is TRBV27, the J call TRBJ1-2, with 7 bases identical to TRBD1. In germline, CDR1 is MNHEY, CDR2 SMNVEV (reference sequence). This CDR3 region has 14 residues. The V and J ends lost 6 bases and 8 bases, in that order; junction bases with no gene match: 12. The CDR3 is CASRDTGARSGYTF. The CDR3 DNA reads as TGTGCCAGCAGGGATACAGGGGCTCGTAGCGGCTACACCTTC.

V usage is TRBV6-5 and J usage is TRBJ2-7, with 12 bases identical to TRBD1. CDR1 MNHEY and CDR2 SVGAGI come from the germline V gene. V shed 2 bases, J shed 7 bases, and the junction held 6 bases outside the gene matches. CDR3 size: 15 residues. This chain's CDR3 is CASSYGGTGGREQYF. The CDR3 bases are TGTGCCAGCAGTTACGGGGGGACAGGGGGCAGGGAGCAGTACTTC.

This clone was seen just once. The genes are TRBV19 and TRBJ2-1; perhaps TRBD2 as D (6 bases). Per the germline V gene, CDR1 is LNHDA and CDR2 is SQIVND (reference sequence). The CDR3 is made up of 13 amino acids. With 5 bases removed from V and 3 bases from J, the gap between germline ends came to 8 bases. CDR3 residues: CASSAGIYNEQFF. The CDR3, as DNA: TGTGCCAGTAGTGCGGGGATCTACAATGAGCAGTTCTTC.

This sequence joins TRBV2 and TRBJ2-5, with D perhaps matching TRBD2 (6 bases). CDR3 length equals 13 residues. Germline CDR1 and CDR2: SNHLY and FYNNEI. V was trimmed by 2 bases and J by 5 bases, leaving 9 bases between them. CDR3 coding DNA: TGTGCCAGCAGTGAAAGGCTAGCGGAGACCCAGTACTTC. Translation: CASSERLAETQYF.

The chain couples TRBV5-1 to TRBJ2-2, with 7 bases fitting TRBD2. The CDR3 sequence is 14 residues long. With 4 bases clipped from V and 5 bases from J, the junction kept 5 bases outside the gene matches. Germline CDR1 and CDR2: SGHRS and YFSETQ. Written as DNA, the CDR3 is TGCGCCAGCAGCCGACTAGCAGAAACCGGGGAGCTGTTTTTT. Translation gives CASSRLAETGELFF.

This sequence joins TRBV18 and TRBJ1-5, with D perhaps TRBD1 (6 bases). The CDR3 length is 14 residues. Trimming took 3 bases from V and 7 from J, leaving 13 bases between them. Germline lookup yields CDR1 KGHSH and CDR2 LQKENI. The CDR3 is CASSPMVRGQPQHF. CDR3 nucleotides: TGTGCCAGCTCACCGATGGTTAGGGGGCAGCCCCAGCATTTT.

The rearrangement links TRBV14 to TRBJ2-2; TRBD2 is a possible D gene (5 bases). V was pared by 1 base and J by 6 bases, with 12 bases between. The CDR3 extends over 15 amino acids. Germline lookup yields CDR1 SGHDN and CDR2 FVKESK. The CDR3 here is CASSQALALAGELFF. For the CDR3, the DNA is TGTGCCAGCAGCCAAGCTCTAGCTCTTGCCGGGGAGCTGTTTTTT.

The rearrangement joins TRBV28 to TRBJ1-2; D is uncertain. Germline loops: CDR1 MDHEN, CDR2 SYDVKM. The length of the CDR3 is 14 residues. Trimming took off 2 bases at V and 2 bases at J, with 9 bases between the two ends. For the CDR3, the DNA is TGTGCCAGCAGTTTACCCACGAGGAACTATGGCTACACCTTC. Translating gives CASSLPTRNYGYTF.

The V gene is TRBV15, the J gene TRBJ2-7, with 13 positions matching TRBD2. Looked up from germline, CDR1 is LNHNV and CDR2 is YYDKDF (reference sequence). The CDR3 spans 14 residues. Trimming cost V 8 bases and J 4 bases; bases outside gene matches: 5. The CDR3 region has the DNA TGTGCCACCTGGACTAGCGGGAGTACGTACGAGCAGTACTTC. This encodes CATWTSGSTYEQYF.

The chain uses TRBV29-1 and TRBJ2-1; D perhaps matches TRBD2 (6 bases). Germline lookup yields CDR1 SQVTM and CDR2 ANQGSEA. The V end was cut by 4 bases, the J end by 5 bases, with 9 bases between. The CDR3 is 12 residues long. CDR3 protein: CSVGERDNEQFF. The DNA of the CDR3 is TGCAGCGTTGGCGAGCGGGACAATGAGCAGTTCTTC.

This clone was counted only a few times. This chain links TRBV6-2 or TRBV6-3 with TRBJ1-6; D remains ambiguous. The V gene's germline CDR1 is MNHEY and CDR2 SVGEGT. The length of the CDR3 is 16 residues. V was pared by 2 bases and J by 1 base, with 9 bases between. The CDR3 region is CASSYPGSSYNSPLHF. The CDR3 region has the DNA TGTGCCAGCAGTTACCCCGGGAGTTCCTATAATTCACCCCTCCACTTT.

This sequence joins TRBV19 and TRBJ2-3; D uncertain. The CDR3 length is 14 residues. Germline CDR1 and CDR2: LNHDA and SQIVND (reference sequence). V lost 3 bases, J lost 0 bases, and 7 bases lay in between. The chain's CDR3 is CASSMQASTDTQYF. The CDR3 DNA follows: TGTGCCAGTAGTATGCAGGCTAGCACAGATACGCAGTATTTT.